A selection of T cell receptor beta chains follows, all from one sample in a study of CD8 T cells in Susac syndrome. TCRdb redid the calling of the immunoSEQ multiplex PCR reads with MiXCR, one entry per CDR3 protein. The sample lists roughly 140,000 distinct CDR3 sequences, 90% to 96% seen once, with less than 0.085% in the top ten. Material: CD4+ T cells from PBMCs. These receptors were collected from a human donor with Susac syndrome. The CDR3 runs from the conserved cysteine through the conserved F or W.

v_gene	CDR3aa
TRBV5-1	CASSLSNGDEQFF
TRBV5-1	CASRVAGTTNEQFF
TRBV20-1	CSALGQAPSGTQYF
TRBV13	CASSLTRSNQPQHF
TRBV20-1	CSARWTTTDTQYF
TRBV12-3/TRBV12-4	CASSSTIGEANYNEQFF
TRBV10-3	CAISDAGTAHGYTF
TRBV11-2	CASSSTLAGGLYEQYF
TRBV20-1	CSAITGVIADTQYF
TRBV12-3/TRBV12-4	CASSPSLNTDTQYF
TRBV4-1	CASSQAWDRRFEQYF
TRBV18	CASSPSGLYEQYF
TRBV20-1	CSARQGQGNEKLFF
TRBV9	CASSGTTGYYGYTF
TRBV6-4	CASSDSAGVNEQFF
TRBV28	CASLVAAGYEQYF
TRBV9	CASSPRRSDNEQFF
TRBV5-4	CASSSDRVAYNEQFF
TRBV28	CASSFHRGSSYEQYF
TRBV10-3	CAISESREGAATDTQYF
TRBV5-6	CASSFPNTEAFF
TRBV6-6	CATSHPYEQYF